This T cell receptor (beta chain) is drawn from a study of T cell changes during pregnancy in multiple sclerosis. The data were produced by immunoSEQ multiplex PCR, yet TCRdb's version contains in-frame clones alone and is incomplete. The sample has more than 45,000 clones, 93% seen once. J gave up 3 bases and V 6 bases, and 3 bases lay outside the gene matches. This CDR3 is 12 amino acids long. Germline V lookup: CDR1 SQVTM, CDR2 ANQGSEA. The TCR comes from a female donor with multiple sclerosis, enrolled in a pregnancy study. V is TRBV29-1 and J is TRBJ2-7, with 9 bases fitting TRBD1. The source material was CD8+ T cells from peripheral blood mononuclear cells, sampled in the second trimester of pregnancy. CDR3 in DNA: TGCAGCGTCGCGGACAGGGGCTACGAGCAGTACTTC. Translated: CSVADRGYEQYF.